This T cell receptor (beta chain) was sequenced for a study of blood T cells in healthy people across ages. PCR was performed a second time for roughly 7 to 11 cycles using a sample-barcoded 5' primer and a J-beta primer mix. Each sample yielded at least 2.5 million CDR3-containing paired-end reads. TCRdb fed the 5' RACE reads into MiXCR, producing one record per CDR3 protein. Of roughly 1,700,000 distinct CDR3 sequences in the sample, 28% were seen once. This clonotype was seen ten or more times. The sample consisted of blood. The receptor's source is a woman in her twenties or thirties in good health.

The CDR3 is CASSLRTAVDEQYF. The DNA of the CDR3 is TGCGCCAGCAGCCTCAGGACCGCCGTAGACGAGCAGTACTTC. V usage is TRBV10-2 and J usage is TRBJ2-7; D call uncertain. With 6 bases removed from V and 5 bases from J, the gap between germline ends came to 17 bases. This CDR3 contains 14 residues. CDR1 is WSHSY and CDR2 is SAAADI in the germline V gene.